Included here is one T cell receptor beta chain sequence, with context. Its antigen is as yet unknown. A second about 7 to 11 cycle PCR used barcoded and J-beta primers. Every single cDNA molecule received a tag from a template-switch adaptor with 12 random nucleotides. No fewer than 3 million CDR3-containing paired-end reads came from each sample. Via MiXCR, TCRdb re-called the 5' RACE reads, giving one row per CDR3 protein. This sample carries approximately 700,000 distinct CDR3 sequences, about 30% of them seen once, and the ten largest clones take 15% to 17%. Germline V CDR1 and CDR2: MNHNS, SASEGT. The CDR3 extends over 15 amino acids. The J segment lost 7 bases and the V segment lost 4 bases, leaving 5 bases of the junction unmatched. This sample was included in a study of blood T cells in healthy people across ages. Study summary: Template switching captured about one barcoded beta molecule per two T cells.

Findings and caveats of the study: Correlation between TCR beta diversity and naive T cell percentage was strong.

The V and J genes are TRBV6-1 and TRBJ2-2; 11 bases map to TRBD2. The sample comprised blood. The sequence derives from an elderly woman in good health. The CDR3 sequence is CASSASGGFVGELFF. CDR3 in DNA: TGTGCCAGCAGTGCTAGCGGGGGGTTCGTCGGGGAGCTGTTTTTT.